Each of the 14 T cell receptor beta chains below was sequenced from the same sample in a study of cytomegalovirus exposure and HLA in healthy donors. PCR involved 60 Vbeta and 13 Jbeta primers. This table comes from immunoSEQ multiplex PCR, and its TCRdb copy is limited to in-frame clones, with some not included. The data show around 130,000 clones, 80% seen once. Input material: PBMCs. All receptors derive from a man aged 30 to 39 in good health and CMV-seronegative.

The chain links TRBV7-3 to TRBJ2-5, with a possible D match to TRBD2 (5 bases). This CDR3 is built from 14 residues. CDR1 is SGHTA, CDR2 FQGTGA, per germline. Trimming removed 2 bases from V and 3 bases from J, with 10 bases in between. CDR3 sequence (DNA): TGTGCCAGCAGCTTAGGCGGGCGTGAAGAGACCCAGTACTTC. This translates into CASSLGGREETQYF.

The chain has TRBV4-2 and TRBJ1-3, with TRBD1 as a possible D gene (5 bases). Germline values: CDR1 LGHNA, CDR2 YNFKEQ. The V gene lost 4 bases and the J gene lost 0 bases, with 10 bases spanning the gap. CDR3 size: 15 residues. CDR3 nucleotide sequence: TGTGCCAGCAGCCTTCAGGGCTCCTCTGGAAACACCATATATTTT. Protein product: CASSLQGSSGNTIYF.

V usage is TRBV28 and J usage is TRBJ1-2; D unresolved. V shed 4 bases and J shed 4 bases, with 10 bases lying between them. This CDR3 is built from 13 residues. Per the germline V gene, CDR1 is MDHEN and CDR2 is SYDVKM. CDR3 bases: TGTGCCAGCAGTTCGGTTACAGTCTATGGCTACACCTTC. This gives the protein CASSSVTVYGYTF.

This clone was seen a few times. V is TRBV13 and J is TRBJ2-3, with D perhaps matching TRBD2 (6 bases). The V gene lost 5 bases and the J gene lost 0 bases, with 18 bases spanning the gap. This CDR3 spans 17 amino acids. Germline V gives CDR1 PRHDT, CDR2 FYEKMQ (reference sequence). CDR3 loop: CASSPLGGAASTDTQYF. CDR3 sequence (DNA): TGTGCCAGCAGCCCCCTTGGAGGGGCAGCCAGCACAGATACGCAGTATTTT.

This clone showed up just a few times. The rearrangement uses TRBV4-1 and TRBJ2-3; tentative D call: TRBD2 (7 bases). Germline V gene data show CDR1 as MGHRA and CDR2 as YSYEKL. The V and J ends lost 1 base and 5 bases respectively, with 13 bases between them. CDR3 length: 15 residues. The CDR3 protein is CASSQGLGGGDTQYF. DNA of the CDR3: TGCGCCAGCAGCCAAGGCTTGGGAGGGGGAGATACGCAGTATTTT.

The V call is TRBV4-3, the J call TRBJ2-3; 11 bases fit TRBD2. The CDR3 contains 16 residues. Germline assignment: CDR1 LGHNA and CDR2 YSLEER. J lost 3 bases, V lost 5 bases, and 7 bases had no gene match. The CDR3 reads CASSGAASGGTDTQYF. The CDR3 DNA reads TGCGCCAGCAGCGGGGCGGCTAGCGGGGGGACAGATACGCAGTATTTT.

V is TRBV6-5 and J is TRBJ1-1, with 10 bases that match TRBD1. J lost 3 bases, V lost 6 bases, and 7 bases had no gene match. Germline V gene data show CDR1 as MNHEY and CDR2 as SVGAGI. This CDR3 is 15 amino acids long. The CDR3 nucleotides read TGTGCCAGCAGAGCCCAAGGACAGGGGGACACTGAAGCTTTCTTT. This sequence encodes CASRAQGQGDTEAFF.

This chain connects TRBV5-1 to TRBJ1-5; 9 bases are a match to TRBD1. Germline lookup yields CDR1 SGHRS and CDR2 YFSETQ. The CDR3 has 17 amino acids. V shed 4 bases, J shed 0 bases, and the junction held 8 bases outside the gene matches. The CDR3 DNA is TGCGCCAGCAGCAAGACGACAGGGGGTAGTAGCAATCAGCCCCAGCATTTT. Encoded protein: CASSKTTGGSSNQPQHF.

This clone was detected only once. This chain uses TRBV28 with TRBJ2-3, with 9 bases matching TRBD1. The germline gives CDR1 MDHEN, CDR2 SYDVKM. The V and J ends lost 6 bases and 1 base, in that order; junction bases with no gene match: 2. The CDR3 consists of 14 residues. This CDR3 reads CASRRTGGTDTQYF. In DNA, the CDR3 is TGTGCCAGCAGGCGGACAGGGGGCACAGATACGCAGTATTTT.

V gene TRBV15 combines with J gene TRBJ2-2; D ambiguous. Germline values: CDR1 LNHNV, CDR2 YYDKDF (reference sequence). The CDR3 has 14 amino acids. V was pared by 0 bases and J by 2 bases, with 4 bases between. In nucleotides, the CDR3 is TGTGCCACCAGCAGAGATGGCAACACCGGGGAGCTGTTTTTT. Its translation is CATSRDGNTGELFF.

The chain is built from TRBV5-1 and TRBJ1-1, with TRBD1 identical over 10 bases. V dropped 5 bases and J dropped 2; count of bases not matched to a gene: 6. Germline V gene data show CDR1 as SGHRS and CDR2 as YFSETQ. This CDR3 region has 15 residues. CDR3 residues: CASRVGQGFNTEAFF. In DNA, the CDR3 is TGCGCCAGCAGGGTGGGACAGGGGTTCAACACTGAAGCTTTCTTT.

The rearrangement joins TRBV5-1 to TRBJ2-2; 7 bases fit TRBD1. This CDR3 region has 13 residues. Germline lookup yields CDR1 SGHRS and CDR2 YFSETQ. The V gene end was trimmed by 0 bases and the J gene end by 9 bases; junction bases not matched to a gene: 2. CDR3 residues: CASSLDRGRELFF. CDR3 nucleotide sequence: TGCGCCAGCAGCTTGGACAGGGGCCGGGAGCTGTTTTTT.

The chain recombines TRBV5-4 with TRBJ2-7; D possibly corresponds to TRBD2 (5 bases). This CDR3 has 16 residues. V was clipped by 1 base and J by 5 bases, with 19 bases between them. The germline V gene encodes CDR1 SGHNT and CDR2 YYREEE (reference sequence). The CDR3 here is CASSLRSRSDPHEQYF. The CDR3 nucleotides read TGTGCCAGCAGCTTGCGATCCCGTAGCGATCCCCACGAGCAGTACTTC.

V usage is TRBV5-6 and J usage is TRBJ2-1; 8 nucleotides match TRBD2. This CDR3 is built from 16 residues. V was pared by 1 base and J by 14 bases, with 17 bases of the junction left unmatched. The germline gives CDR1 SGHDT, CDR2 YYEEEE. CDR3 loop: CASSLRFGGGPRWEFF. CDR3 coding DNA: TGTGCCAGCAGCTTGCGATTTGGCGGGGGGCCACGGTGGGAGTTCTTC.